This TCR beta chain was recorded in a study of post-analysis software for immune sequencing data. Study in general: Several disease courses (relapsing-remitting, secondary progressive and progressive-relapsing) of multiple sclerosis were included. Study-wide points: In multiple sclerosis, normalized Chao1 diversity was significantly below that of controls. Roughly five TRBV segments appeared more often in patients than in controls, and TRBV5-6, TRBV5-1 and TRBV20-1 were among these.

Incorporated into the TCR beta cDNA libraries were unique molecular identifiers, which served to reduce PCR and sequencing biases. From approximately 0.95 to 9.8 million T cells, 400,000 to 600,000 cDNA molecules were obtained. TCRdb used MiXCR to reprocess the PCR reads, holding one entry per CDR3 protein. Here the sample spans roughly 540,000 distinct CDR3 sequences, about a third being singletons. Germline V gene sequence: CDR1 SEHNR, CDR2 FQNEAQ (reference sequence). The CDR3 runs to 14 residues. V lost 6 bases to trimming and J lost 7 bases, with 15 bases between them. This clonotype has a handful of counts. Its antigen is not identified.

Source material: blood. This receptor was taken from a girl aged 2 to 17 with multiple sclerosis. The chain is built from TRBV7-9 and TRBJ1-4; D might be TRBD1 (5 bases). CDR3 nucleotide sequence: TGTGCCAGCAGGCCGGGACCCGATCTTGAAAAACTGTTTTTT. Its translation is CASRPGPDLEKLFF.